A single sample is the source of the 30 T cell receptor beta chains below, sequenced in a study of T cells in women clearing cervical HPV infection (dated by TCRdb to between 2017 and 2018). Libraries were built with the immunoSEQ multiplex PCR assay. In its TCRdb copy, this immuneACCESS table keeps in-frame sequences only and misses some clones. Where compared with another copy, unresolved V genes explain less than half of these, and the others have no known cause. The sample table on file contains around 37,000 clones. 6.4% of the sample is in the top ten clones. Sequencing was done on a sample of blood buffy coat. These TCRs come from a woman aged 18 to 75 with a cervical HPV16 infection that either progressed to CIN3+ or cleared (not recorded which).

Incomplete CDR3 DNA: TGCGCCAGCAGCTTGGTGGGCTACACCTACGAG. Protein sequence: CASSLVGYTYE. The whole CDR3 reads CASSLVGYTYEQYF. This chain connects TRBV5-1 to TRBJ2-7, with D unclear. The read ends 3 residues before the CDR3 terminus; that terminus is restored from the germline J gene. Germline V gene lookup returns CDR1 SGHRS and CDR2 YFSETQ. V lost 0 bases, J lost 2 bases, and 9 bases lay in between. The CDR3 totals 14 residues.

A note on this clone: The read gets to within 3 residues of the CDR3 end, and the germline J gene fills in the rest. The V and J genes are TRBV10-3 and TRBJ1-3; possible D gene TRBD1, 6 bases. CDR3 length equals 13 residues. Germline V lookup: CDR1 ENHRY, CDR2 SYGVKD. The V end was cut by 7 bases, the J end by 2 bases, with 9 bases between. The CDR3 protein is CAIIAGAGNTIYF. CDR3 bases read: TGTGCCATCATTGCAGGGGCTGGAAACACC.

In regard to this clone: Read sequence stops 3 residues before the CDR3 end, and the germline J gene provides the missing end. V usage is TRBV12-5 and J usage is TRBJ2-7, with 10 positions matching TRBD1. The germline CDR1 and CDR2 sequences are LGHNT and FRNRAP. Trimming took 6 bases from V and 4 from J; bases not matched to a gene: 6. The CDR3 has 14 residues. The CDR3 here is CASGDGTGEYEQYF. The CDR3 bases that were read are TGTGCTAGTGGCGATGGGACAGGGGAGTACGAG.

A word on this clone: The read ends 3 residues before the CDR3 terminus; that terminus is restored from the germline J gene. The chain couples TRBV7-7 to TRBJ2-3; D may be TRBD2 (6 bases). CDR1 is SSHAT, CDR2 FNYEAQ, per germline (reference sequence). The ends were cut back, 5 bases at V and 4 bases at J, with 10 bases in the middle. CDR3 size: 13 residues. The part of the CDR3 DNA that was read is TGTGCCAGCAGCCGCTCGGGGGCAGATACG. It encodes CASSRSGADT. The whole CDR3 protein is CASSRSGADTQYF.

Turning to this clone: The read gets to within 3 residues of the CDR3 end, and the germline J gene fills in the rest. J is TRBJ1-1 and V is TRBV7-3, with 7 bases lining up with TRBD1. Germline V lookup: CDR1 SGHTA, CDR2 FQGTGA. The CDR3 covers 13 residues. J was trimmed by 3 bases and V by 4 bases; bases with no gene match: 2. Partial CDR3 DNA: TGTGCCAGCAGCTACGACAGGGACACTGAA. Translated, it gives CASSYDRDTE. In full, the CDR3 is CASSYDRDTEAFF.

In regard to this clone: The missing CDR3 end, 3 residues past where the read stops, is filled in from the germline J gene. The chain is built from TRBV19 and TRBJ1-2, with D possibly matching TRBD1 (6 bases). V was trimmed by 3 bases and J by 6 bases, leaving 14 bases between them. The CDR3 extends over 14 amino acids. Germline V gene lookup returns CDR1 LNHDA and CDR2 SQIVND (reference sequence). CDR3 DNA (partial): TGTGCCAGTAGTATGGAGCTACAGGGCCATGGC. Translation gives CASSMELQGHG. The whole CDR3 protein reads CASSMELQGHGYTF.

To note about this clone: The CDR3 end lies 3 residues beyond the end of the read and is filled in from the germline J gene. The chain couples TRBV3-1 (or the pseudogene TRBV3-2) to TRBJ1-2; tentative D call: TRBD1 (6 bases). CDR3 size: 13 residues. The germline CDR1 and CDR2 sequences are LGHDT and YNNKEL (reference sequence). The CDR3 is CASSPDSRDTYTF. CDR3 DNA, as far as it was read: TGTGCCAGCAGTCCGGACAGCAGGGATACG.

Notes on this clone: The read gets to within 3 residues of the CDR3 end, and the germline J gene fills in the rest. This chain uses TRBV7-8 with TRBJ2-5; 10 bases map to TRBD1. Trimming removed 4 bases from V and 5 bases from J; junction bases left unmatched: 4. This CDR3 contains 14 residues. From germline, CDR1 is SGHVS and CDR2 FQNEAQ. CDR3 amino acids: CASSSGQGVETQYF. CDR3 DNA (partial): TGTGCCAGCAGCTCTGGACAGGGGGTGGAGACC.

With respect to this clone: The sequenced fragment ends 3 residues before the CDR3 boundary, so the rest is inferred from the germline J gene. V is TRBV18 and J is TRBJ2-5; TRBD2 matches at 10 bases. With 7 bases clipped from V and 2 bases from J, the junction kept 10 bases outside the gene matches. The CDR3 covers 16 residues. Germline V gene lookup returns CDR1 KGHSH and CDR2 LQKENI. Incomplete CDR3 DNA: TGTGCCAGCTTCCAGCGGGAGGGGGGGGTTCAAGAGACC. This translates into CASFQREGGVQET. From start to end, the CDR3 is CASFQREGGVQETQYF.

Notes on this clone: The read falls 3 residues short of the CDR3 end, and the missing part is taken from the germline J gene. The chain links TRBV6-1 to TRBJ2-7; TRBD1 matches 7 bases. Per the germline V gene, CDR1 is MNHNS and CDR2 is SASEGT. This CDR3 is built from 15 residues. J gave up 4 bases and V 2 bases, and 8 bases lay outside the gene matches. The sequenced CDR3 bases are TGTGCCAGCAGTGAATTAGGGACAGAAGCTTACGAG. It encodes CASSELGTEAYE. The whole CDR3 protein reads CASSELGTEAYEQYF.

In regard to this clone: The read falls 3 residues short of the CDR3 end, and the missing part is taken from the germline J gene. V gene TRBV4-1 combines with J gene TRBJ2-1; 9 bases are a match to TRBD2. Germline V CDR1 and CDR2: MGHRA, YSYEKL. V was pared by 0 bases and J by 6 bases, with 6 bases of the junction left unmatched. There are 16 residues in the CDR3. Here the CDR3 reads CASSQDPSGRSNEQFF. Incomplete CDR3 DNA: TGCGCCAGCAGCCAAGATCCCAGCGGGAGGTCCAATGAG.

The DNA read from the CDR3 is TGTGCCAGTAGGACGTATACAGGGGAA. Translating gives CASRTYTGE. The complete CDR3 protein is CASRTYTGEAFF. V usage is TRBV19 and J usage is TRBJ1-1; a weak D match, TRBD1 (6 bases). The read comes to an end 3 residues before the CDR3 does, leaving the germline J gene to fill in the end. There are 12 residues in the CDR3. Germline lookup yields CDR1 LNHDA and CDR2 SQIVND (reference sequence).

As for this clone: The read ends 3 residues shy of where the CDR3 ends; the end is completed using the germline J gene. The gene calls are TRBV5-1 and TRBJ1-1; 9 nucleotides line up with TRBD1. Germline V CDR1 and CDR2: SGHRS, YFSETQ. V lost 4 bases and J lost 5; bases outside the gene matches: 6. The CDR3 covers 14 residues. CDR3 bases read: TGCGCCAGCAGCCGGGACAGGGAGGGAACTGAA. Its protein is CASSRDREGTE. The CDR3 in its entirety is CASSRDREGTEAFF.

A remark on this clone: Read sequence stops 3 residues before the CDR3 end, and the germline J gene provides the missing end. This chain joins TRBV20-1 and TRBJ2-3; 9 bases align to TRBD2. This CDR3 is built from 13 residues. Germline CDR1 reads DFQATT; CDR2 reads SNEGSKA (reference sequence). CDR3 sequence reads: CSASLAGTETQYF. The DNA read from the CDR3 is TGCAGTGCTAGTCTAGCGGGGACGGAGACG.

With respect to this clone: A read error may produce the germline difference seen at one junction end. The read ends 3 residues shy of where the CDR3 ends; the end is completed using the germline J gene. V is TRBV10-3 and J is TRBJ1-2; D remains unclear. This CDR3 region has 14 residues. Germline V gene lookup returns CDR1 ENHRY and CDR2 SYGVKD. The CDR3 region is CAVSAKANVYGYTF. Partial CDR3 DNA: TGTGCCGTCAGTGCAAAAGCAAACGTCTATGGC.

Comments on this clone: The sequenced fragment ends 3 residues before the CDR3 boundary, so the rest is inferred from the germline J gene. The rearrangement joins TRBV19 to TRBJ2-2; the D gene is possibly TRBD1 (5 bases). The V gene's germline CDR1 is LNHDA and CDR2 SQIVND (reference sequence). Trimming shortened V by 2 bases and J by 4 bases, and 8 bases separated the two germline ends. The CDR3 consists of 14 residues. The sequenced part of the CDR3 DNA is TGTGCCAGTAGTATACAGGGAATCACCGGGGAG. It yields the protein CASSIQGITGE. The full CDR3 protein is CASSIQGITGELFF.

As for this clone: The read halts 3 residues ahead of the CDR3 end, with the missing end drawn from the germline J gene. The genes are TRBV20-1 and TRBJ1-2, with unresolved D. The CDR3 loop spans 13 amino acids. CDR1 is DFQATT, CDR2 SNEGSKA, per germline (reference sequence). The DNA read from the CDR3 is TGCAGTGCTAGATTCCTAGCGGTAGAGACC. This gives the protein CSARFLAVET. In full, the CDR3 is CSARFLAVETYTF.

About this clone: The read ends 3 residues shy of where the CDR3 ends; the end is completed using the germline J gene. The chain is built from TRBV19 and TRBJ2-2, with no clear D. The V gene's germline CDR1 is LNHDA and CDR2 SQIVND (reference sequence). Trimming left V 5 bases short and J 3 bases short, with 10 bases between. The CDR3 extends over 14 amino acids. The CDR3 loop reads CASSPDHYTGELFF. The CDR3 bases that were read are TGTGCCAGTAGTCCCGATCACTACACCGGGGAG.

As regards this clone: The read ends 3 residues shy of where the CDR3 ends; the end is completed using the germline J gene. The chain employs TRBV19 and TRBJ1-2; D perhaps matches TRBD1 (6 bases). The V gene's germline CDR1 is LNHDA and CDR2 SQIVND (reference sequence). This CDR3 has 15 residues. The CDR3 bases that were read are TGTGCCAGTAGTATCTTCGGGGCAGGGGACAATGAC. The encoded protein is CASSIFGAGDND. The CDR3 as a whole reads CASSIFGAGDNDYTF.

The CDR3: CASSLGGTSGLHNNEQFF. The covered CDR3 bases are TGTGCCAGCAGCTTAGGGGGGACTAGCGGGCTCCATAACAATGAG. The V and J genes are TRBV7-6 and TRBJ2-1; TRBD2 aligns across 12 bases. The read ends 3 residues before the CDR3 terminus; that terminus is restored from the germline J gene. Germline loops: CDR1 SGHVS, CDR2 FNYEAQ. J gave up 5 bases and V 1 base, and 9 bases lay outside the gene matches. This CDR3 contains 18 residues. Drawing the rest from reference TRBV7-6 and TRBJ2-1, the complete variable domain is GAGVSQSPRYKVTKRGQDVALRCDPISGHVSLYWYRQALGQGPEFLTYFNYEAQQDKSGLPNDRFSAERPEGSISTLTIQRTEQRDSAMYRCASSLGGTSGLHNNEQFFGPGTRLTVL.

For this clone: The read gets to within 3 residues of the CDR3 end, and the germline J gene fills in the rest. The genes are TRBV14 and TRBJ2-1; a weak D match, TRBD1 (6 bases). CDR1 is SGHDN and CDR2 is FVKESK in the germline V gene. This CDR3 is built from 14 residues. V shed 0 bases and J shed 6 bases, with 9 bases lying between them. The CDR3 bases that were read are TGTGCCAGCAGCCAAGATATGACAGGCAATGAG. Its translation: CASSQDMTGNE. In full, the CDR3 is CASSQDMTGNEQFF. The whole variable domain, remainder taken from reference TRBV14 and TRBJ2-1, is EAGVTQFPSHSVIEKGQTVTLRCDPISGHDNLYWYRRVMGKEIKFLLHFVKESKQDESGMPNNRFLAERTGGTYSTLKVQPAELEDSGVYFCASSQDMTGNEQFFGPGTRLTVL.

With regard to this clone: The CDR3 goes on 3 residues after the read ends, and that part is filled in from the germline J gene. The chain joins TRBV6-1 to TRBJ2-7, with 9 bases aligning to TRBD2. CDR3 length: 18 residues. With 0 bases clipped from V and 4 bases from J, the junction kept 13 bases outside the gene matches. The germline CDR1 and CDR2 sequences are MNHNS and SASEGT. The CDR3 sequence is CASSEASRRLAGVYEQYF. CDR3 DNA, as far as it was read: TGTGCCAGCAGTGAAGCCTCTAGGAGGTTAGCGGGAGTGTACGAG.

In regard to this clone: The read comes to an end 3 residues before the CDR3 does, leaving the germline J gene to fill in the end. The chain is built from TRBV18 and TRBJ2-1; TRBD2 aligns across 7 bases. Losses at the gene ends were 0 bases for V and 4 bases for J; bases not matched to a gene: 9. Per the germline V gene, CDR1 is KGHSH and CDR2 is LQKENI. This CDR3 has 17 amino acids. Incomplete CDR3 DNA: TGTGCCAGCTCACCACCCGGCCTATACGGGGGGTACAATGAG. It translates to CASSPPGLYGGYNE. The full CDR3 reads CASSPPGLYGGYNEQFF.

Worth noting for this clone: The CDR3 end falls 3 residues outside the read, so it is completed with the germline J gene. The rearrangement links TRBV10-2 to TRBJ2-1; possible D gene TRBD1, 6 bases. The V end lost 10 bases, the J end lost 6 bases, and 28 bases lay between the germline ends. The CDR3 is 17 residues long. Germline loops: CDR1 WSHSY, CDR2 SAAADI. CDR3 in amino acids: CATLTIWGPLGGNEQFF. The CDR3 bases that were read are TGCGCCACTCTCACCATTTGGGGGCCCCTCGGCGGCAATGAG.

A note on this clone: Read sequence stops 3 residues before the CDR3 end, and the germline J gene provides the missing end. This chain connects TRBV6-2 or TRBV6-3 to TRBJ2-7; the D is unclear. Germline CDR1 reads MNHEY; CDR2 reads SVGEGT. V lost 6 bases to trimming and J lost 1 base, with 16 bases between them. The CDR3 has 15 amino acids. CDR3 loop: CASRLPLRGSYEQYF. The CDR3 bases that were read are TGTGCCAGCAGATTACCACTCCGCGGTTCCTACGAG.

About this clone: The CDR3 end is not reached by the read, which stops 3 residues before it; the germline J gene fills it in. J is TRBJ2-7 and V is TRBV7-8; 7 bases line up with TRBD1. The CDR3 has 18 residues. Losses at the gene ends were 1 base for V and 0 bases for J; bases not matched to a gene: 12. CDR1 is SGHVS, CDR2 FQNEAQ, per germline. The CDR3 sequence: CASSLGGRGLKSSYEQYF. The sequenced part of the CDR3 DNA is TGTGCCAGCAGCTTAGGTGGCAGGGGGTTAAAAAGCTCCTACGAG.

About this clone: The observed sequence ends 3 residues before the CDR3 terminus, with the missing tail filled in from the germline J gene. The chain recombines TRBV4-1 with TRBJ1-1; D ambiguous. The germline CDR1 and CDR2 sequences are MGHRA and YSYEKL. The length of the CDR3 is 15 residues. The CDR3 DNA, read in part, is TGCGCCAGCAGCCAAGGGTCTTTAGTCGTTTTAGAA. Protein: CASSQGSLVVLE. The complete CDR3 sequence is CASSQGSLVVLEAFF.

CDR3 protein: CASSEEGGPVFGIQYF. The part of the CDR3 DNA that was read is TGTGCCAGCAGTGAAGAGGGGGGGCCGGTGTTCGGCATT. The J gene is TRBJ2-4, the V gene TRBV6-1; perhaps TRBD2 as D (7 bases). The CDR3 goes on 3 residues after the read ends, and that part is filled in from the germline J gene. Germline CDR1 MNHNS, CDR2 SASEGT. Deletions cut 1 base from V and 9 bases from J, with 19 bases between. This CDR3 is 16 amino acids long.

CDR3 sequence: CASSERAGGFLRTEAFF. CDR3 DNA, as far as it was read: TGCGCCAGCAGTGAAAGGGCAGGGGGCTTCTTGAGGACTGAA. The V and J genes are TRBV5-1 and TRBJ1-1; 8 positions agree with TRBD1. Coverage ceases 3 residues before the CDR3 finishes, and the germline J gene fills in the end. The CDR3 has 17 amino acids. V was clipped by 5 bases and J by 5 bases; unmatched bases: 17. CDR1 and CDR2 from the germline V gene are SGHRS and YFSETQ.

This CDR3 reads CASSEVQGAGETQYF. The DNA read from the CDR3 is TGTGCCAGCAGTGAAGTGCAGGGGGCCGGAGAGACC. This chain connects TRBV6-1 to TRBJ2-5, with TRBD1 matching 8 bases. The DNA ends 3 residues before the CDR3 does, and the rest of the CDR3 is filled in from the germline J gene. Trimming at V came to 1 base and at J to 4 bases, leaving 5 bases not matched to a gene. The CDR3 runs to 15 residues. Germline-derived CDR1 and CDR2 are MNHNS and SASEGT.